This T cell receptor (beta chain) was documented in a study of PD-1 blockade in mismatch repair-deficient tumors. V lost 0 bases, J lost 4 bases, and 16 bases lay in between. Germline V gives CDR1 SGHRS, CDR2 YFSETQ. The CDR3 spans 16 residues. In the case of this clone: What it binds is unknown.

Method: immunoSEQ multiplex PCR; TCRdb's copy keeps in-frame clones and lacks some. Here the sample spans around 120,000 clones, 70% to 90% being singletons. The study's findings and limits: Tumor-resident clones, often undetectable pretreatment in blood, expanded then contracted after pembrolizumab.

The receptor's source is an adult with mismatch repair-deficient cancer. The V and J genes are TRBV5-1 and TRBJ1-2; D possibly corresponds to TRBD1 (5 bases). The input for sequencing was peripheral blood, taken 44 weeks after starting pembrolizumab. CDR3 in amino acids: CASSLESRGRGYGYTF. The CDR3 DNA reads TGCGCCAGCAGCTTGGAATCGAGGGGAAGGGGCTATGGCTACACCTTC.